This T cell receptor beta chain was identified in a study of patients and donors after allogeneic stem cell transplantation. V lost 1 base and J lost 6, with 13 bases in between. The CDR3 contains 14 residues. Germline V gene sequence: CDR1 SGHRS, CDR2 YFSETQ. TCRdb passed the RT-PCR reads through MiXCR, listing each CDR3 protein once. The table includes 17,000 or so distinct CDR3 sequences, approximately 30% detected once. The table lists this clonotype with a few counts. The sequence came from a human donor who was either an allogeneic HSCT recipient or a stem cell or donor lymphocyte infusion donor (not recorded which). It is not recorded whose cells these are; they may come from a transplant donor. Sequencing used blood, either unsorted or a sorted T cell fraction (not recorded which). The chain uses TRBV5-1 and TRBJ1-1; possibly TRBD1 for D (6 bases). This CDR3 reads CASSLPGATAEAFF. For the CDR3, the DNA is TGCGCCAGCAGCTTGCCAGGGGCAACGGCTGAAGCTTTCTTT.